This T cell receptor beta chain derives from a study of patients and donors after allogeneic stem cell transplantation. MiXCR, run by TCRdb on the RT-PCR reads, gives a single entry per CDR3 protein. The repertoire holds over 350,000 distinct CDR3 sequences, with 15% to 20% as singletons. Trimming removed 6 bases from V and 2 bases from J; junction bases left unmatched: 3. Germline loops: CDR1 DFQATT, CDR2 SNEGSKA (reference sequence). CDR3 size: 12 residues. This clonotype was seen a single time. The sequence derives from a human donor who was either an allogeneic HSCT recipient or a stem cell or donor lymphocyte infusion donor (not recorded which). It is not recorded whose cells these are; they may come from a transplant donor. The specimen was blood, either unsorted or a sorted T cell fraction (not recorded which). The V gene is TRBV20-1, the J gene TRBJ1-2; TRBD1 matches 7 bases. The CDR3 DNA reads TGCAGTGCCGAACAGGGGAACTATGGCTACACCTTC. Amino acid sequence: CSAEQGNYGYTF.